This entry is about one T cell receptor (beta chain). The sample holds a few counts of this clone. The antigen this receptor binds is unknown. Per-base quality was not reported, and no clone a single base away is much larger than it. At diagnosis, tumor, uninvolved tumor-adjacent lung and peripheral blood were collected and then preserved as a mix of FFPE and fresh-frozen material. For TCR repertoire profiling, blood samples were analyzed in the form of peripheral blood mononuclear cells. Via the germline V gene, CDR1 is SGHVS and CDR2 FQNEAQ. The CDR3 numbers 16 residues from cysteine through phenylalanine. Solely the CDR3 DNA is kept, with 48 bases framed from the first base. Trimming takes 4 bases off V and 7 bases off J; junction bases not matched to a gene: 8. The immunoSEQ Assay was used to sequence TCR beta CDR3 regions from DNA. The authors processed their data as follows. To compute T cell density, TCR beta template counts were normalized to usable DNA, which was estimated by amplifying housekeeping genes. Richness was estimated using the preseqR package, with extrapolation to 400,000 templates for PBMC samples and to 120,000 templates for tissue samples. Clonality was taken to be one minus Pielou's evenness. Differential abundance testing on productive amino-acid clonotypes, with a minimum total count of 5 and an alpha of 0.1, was used to identify tissue-enriched TCRs. The Jaccard Index and the Morisita Overlap Index were used to quantify repertoire overlap between compartments. GLIPH grouped TCR beta CDR3s together with public tetramer-defined viral CDR3s, and a viral motif had to include at least three viral sequences and also show V-gene enrichment. The table comes from immuneACCESS by way of TCRdb, which keeps in-frame sequences with V and J called. Part of the clones is missing from these tables; in studies checked, under half for an unresolved V gene and the rest for unknown reasons. D and trimming come from the DNA, and the V and J calls and clone size come from that table. The sample has some 78,000 clones on record, approximately 84% of them singletons. 2.8% of the sample is taken by the ten largest.

This entry is derived from a study of T cells in localized non-small cell lung cancer (dated by TCRdb to 2020 to 2022). For the study in its entirety: T cell repertoires of some 240 early-stage NSCLC patients were analyzed, with tumors being compared against uninvolved tumor-adjacent lungs. NSCLC patients had a mean age of roughly 66 years, and 129 were male and about 98 female. The cohort consisted of 236 treatment-naive NSCLC patients whose localized lung tumors had been resected. What the authors observed across the whole study: Of the top 100 tumor clones, a median of about 53 were detected in paired uninvolved adjacent lung; approximately 28 were also among that lung's top 100. Because the study design was exploratory, TCR variables were selected using unadjusted p-values without false-discovery rate correction. Because multi-region sequencing of the tumors was not done, intratumor heterogeneity could not be ruled out. Uninvolved tumor-adjacent lung showed the highest T cell clonality, higher than tumor, which suggests more focused antigenic responses in the adjacent lung. Longer overall survival was associated with higher T cell density in blood, whereas shorter survival was associated with higher clonality in adjacent lung.

This chain joins TRBV7-8 to TRBJ1-6; the junction holds 9 bases that match TRBD1. The TCR comes from a man aged 35 to 69 with stage I lung adenocarcinoma. Sequencing was performed on peripheral blood, taken before any cancer treatment. For the CDR3, the sequence is CASSSTGGSGNSPLHF. The sequenced DNA is TGTGCCAGCAGCTCAACAGGGGGCTCGGGAAATTCACCCCTCCACTTT.